This T cell receptor (beta chain) was obtained from a study of cytomegalovirus exposure and HLA in healthy donors. About the study: A previous analysis identified 90 million to 140 million unique TCR beta sequences derived from about 180 million T cells.

Amplification used 60 Vbeta primers and 13 Jbeta primers. The repertoire was sequenced with immunoSEQ multiplex PCR; TCRdb's copy has only in-frame clones and lacks some. The sample consists of about 160,000 clones, 80% to 90% of them appearing once. The CDR3 is made up of 14 amino acids. Germline CDR1 reads SGHDN; CDR2 reads FVKESK. V was shortened by 2 bases and J by 0 bases, with 5 bases between the two germline ends. Source material: PBMCs. The clonotype originates from a man aged 18 to 30 in good health and CMV-seropositive. The gene calls are TRBV14 and TRBJ2-1; D uncertain. The CDR3: CASSQRSSYNEQFF. DNA of the CDR3: TGTGCCAGCAGCCAAAGGAGCTCCTACAATGAGCAGTTCTTC.